This TCR beta chain was identified in a study of T cell responses to AZD1222 COVID-19 vaccine. Points from the study as a whole: Regions left unmutated in variants are reportedly the target of nearly half of spike-specific TCRs. Repertoires were collected only later (after the peak T cell response had occurred).

The length of the CDR3 is 14 residues. Germline lookup yields CDR1 MGHDK and CDR2 SYGVNS. Trimming took 1 base from V and 5 from J, leaving 9 bases between them. Second-dose groups at about 4 or about 12 weeks were pooled. Assay used: immunoSEQ multiplex PCR; TCRdb lists only in-frame clones, some missing. The table lists about 150,000 clones, approximately 91% of them singletons. Details on this clone: Its specificity is not known.

This TCR came from an adult who received the AZD1222 COVID-19 vaccine. Source: peripheral blood, taken 28 days after the second AZD1222 dose. The rearrangement joins TRBV25-1 to TRBJ1-5; D unresolved. CDR3 loop: CASSEFDEYQPQHF. Written as DNA, the CDR3 is TGTGCCAGCAGTGAATTTGACGAATATCAGCCCCAGCATTTT.